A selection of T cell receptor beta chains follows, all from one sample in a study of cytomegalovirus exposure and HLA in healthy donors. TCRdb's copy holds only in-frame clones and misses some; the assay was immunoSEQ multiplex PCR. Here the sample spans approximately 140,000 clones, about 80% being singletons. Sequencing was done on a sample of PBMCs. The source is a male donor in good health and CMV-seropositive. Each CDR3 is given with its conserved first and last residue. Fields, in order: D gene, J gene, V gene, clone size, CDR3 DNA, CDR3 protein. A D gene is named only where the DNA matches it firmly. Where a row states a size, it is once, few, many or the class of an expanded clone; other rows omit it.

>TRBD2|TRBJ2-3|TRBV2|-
TGTGCCAGCAGTGGGAGCGGGGGGGCCTATAATACGCAGTATTTT
CASSGSGGAYNTQYF
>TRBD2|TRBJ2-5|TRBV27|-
TGTGCCAGCAGTTCGGGGGGGCCTACGAAGACCCAGTACTTC
CASSSGGPTKTQYF
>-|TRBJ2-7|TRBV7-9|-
TGTTCCAGCAGCTTAGTTGGGGACTCCAACGAGCAGTACTTC
CSSSLVGDSNEQYF
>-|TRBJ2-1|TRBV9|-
TGTGCCAGCAGCGTAGGAGGAGGGGGTATGGGCGGGGGAACCTACAATGAGCAGTTCTTC
CASSVGGGGMGGGTYNEQFF
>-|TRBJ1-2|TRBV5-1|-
TGCGCCAGCAGCTTGGCGGGGGGAAGGCACACCTTC
CASSLAGGRHTF
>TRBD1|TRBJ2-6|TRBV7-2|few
TGTGCCAGCAGCCGTCAGGGGGCTGGGGCCAACGTCCTGACTTTC
CASSRQGAGANVLTF
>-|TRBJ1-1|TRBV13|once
TGTGCCAGCAGCCCCCCGGACAGACCTAACACTGAAGCTTTCTTT
CASSPPDRPNTEAFF
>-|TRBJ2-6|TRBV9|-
TGTGCCAGCAGCCCATCCGGGACACGGCCACGCTCTGGGGCCAACGTCCTGACTTTC
CASSPSGTRPRSGANVLTF
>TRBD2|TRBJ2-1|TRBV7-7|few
TGTGCTAGCAGCTTAGACCCTAGCGGGAGTGGCAATGAGCAGTTCTTC
CASSLDPSGSGNEQFF
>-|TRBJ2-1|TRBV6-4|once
TGTGCCAGCAGTGACTCTTTTGGCTCATACAATGAGCAGTTCTTC
CASSDSFGSYNEQFF
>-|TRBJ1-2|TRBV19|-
TGTGCCAGCCAACCGGCGCGAGGTGGCTATGGCTACACCTTC
CASQPARGGYGYTF
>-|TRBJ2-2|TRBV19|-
TGTGCCAGTAGCCCGGGTGCTAAAGGCTTCTCCGGGGAGCTGTTTTTT
CASSPGAKGFSGELFF
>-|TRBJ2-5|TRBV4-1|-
TGCGCCAGCAGCCAAGAATGGGCGGGCGGCCTGGGTCCAGAGACCCAGTACTTC
CASSQEWAGGLGPETQYF
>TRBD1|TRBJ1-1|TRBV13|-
TGTGCCAGCTTTGATACAGGGGAAAAAAACGCTGAAGCTTTCTTT
CASFDTGEKNAEAFF
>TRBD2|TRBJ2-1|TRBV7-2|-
TGTGCCAGCAGCTTAAGTGGTGCGGGGGGGCCCTATGAGCAGTTCTTC
CASSLSGAGGPYEQFF
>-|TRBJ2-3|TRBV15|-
TGTGCCACCAGCAGAGTTGGGGGGGGGCGGGGCACAGATACGCAGTATTTT
CATSRVGGGRGTDTQYF
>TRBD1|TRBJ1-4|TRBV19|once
TGTGCCAGTAGTTCCTTACAGGGGAACGGTGAAAAACTGTTTTTT
CASSSLQGNGEKLFF
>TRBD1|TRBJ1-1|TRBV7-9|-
TGTGCCAGCAGCGGCCGACAGGGGCCTGTCACTGAAGCTTTCTTT
CASSGRQGPVTEAFF
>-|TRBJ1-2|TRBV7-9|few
TGTGCCAGCAGCTCCGAGGGTCGCTACACCTTC
CASSSEGRYTF
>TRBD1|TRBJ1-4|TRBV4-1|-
TGCGCCAGCAGCCAAGATCGGTTGCCGGGACAGGCGAATGAAAAACTGTTTTTT
CASSQDRLPGQANEKLFF
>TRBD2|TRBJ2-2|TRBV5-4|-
TGTGCCAGCAGCTTGCAGGCGGGAGTCGCCGGGGAGCTGTTTTTT
CASSLQAGVAGELFF
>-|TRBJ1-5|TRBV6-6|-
TGTGCCAGCAGAAGGGGGATCAATCAGCCCCAGCATTTT
CASRRGINQPQHF
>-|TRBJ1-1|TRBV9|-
TGTGCCAGCAGCGACGATAGGAACACTGAAGCTTTCTTT
CASSDDRNTEAFF
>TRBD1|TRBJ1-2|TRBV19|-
TGTGCCAGTAGTTTAACCGGACAGGGGGAGAATGGCTACACCTTC
CASSLTGQGENGYTF
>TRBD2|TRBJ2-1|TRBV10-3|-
TGTGCCGCGCGGGGGCTAGCGGGGGGGCACGGTGAGCAGTTCTTC
CAARGLAGGHGEQFF
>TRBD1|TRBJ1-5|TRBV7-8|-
TGTGCCAGCAGCTTAGTACAGGGGATCTCAACCACCCCCAATCAGCCCCAGCCTTTT
CASSLVQGISTTPNQPQPF
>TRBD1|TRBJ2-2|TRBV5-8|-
TGTGCCAGCAGCTTGGGAATCAGGGGGACGAACACCGGGGAGCTGTTTTTT
CASSLGIRGTNTGELFF
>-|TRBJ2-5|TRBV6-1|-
TGTGCCAGCAGAGACAGGCCCCAAGAGACCCAGTACTTC
CASRDRPQETQYF
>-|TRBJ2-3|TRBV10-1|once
TGCGCCAGCAGTACGCCTAGCTCAGGTGGAGATACGCAGTATTTT
CASSTPSSGGDTQYF
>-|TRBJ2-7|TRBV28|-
TGTGCCAGCAGTTTAAGGATCAAGGAGGGGCAGTACTTC
CASSLRIKEGQYF
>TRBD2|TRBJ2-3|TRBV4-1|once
TGCGCCAGCAGGCTTCTAGCGGGGGTCACAGATACGCAGTATTTT
CASRLLAGVTDTQYF
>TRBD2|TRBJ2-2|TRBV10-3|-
TGTGCCATCAGGGGACTAGCGGACACCGGGGAGCTGTTTTTT
CAIRGLADTGELFF
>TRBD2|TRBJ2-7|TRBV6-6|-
TGTGCCAGCAGCCCGGCCGGACTAGCGGGAGCCTACGAGCAGTACTTC
CASSPAGLAGAYEQYF
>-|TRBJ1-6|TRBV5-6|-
TGTGCCAGCAGCTTGGTTCAGGGCGATTCACCCCTCCACTTT
CASSLVQGDSPLHF
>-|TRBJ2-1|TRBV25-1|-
TGTGCCAGCAGCCCAGGGGGGTGGAATGAGCAGTTCTTC
CASSPGGWNEQFF
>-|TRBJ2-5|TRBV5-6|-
TGTGCCAGCAGCTGGGGACAACTGGAGACCCAGTACTTC
CASSWGQLETQYF
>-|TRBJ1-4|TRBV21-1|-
TGTGCCAGCAGCAAAGCGGCCAGGTCGTACGGAGAAAAACTGTTTTTT
CASSKAARSYGEKLFF
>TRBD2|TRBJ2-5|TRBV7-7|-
TGTGCTAGCAGCCCGGATAGACTAGCGGGGGGTCAAGAGACCCAGTACTTC
CASSPDRLAGGQETQYF
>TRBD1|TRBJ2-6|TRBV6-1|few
TGTGCCAGCAGTTGGACAGGGGCCGGGGCCAACGTCCTGACTTTC
CASSWTGAGANVLTF
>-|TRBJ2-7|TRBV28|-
TGTGCCAGCAGTTTAAGCGGGCGCTTCTACGAGCAGTACTTC
CASSLSGRFYEQYF
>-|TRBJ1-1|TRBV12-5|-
TGTGCTAGTGGTTTGGTACTTCGGGTAGGGACACGCGAAGCTTTCTTT
CASGLVLRVGTREAFF
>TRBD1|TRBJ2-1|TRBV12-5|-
TGTGCTAGTGGTTTGGGGACAGGGTCGGACTATGAGCAGTTCTTC
CASGLGTGSDYEQFF
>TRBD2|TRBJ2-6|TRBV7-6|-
TGTGCCAGCAGCTTAGTCCCGCCGGGACTAGGAACGTCTGGGGCCAACGTCCTGACTTTC
CASSLVPPGLGTSGANVLTF
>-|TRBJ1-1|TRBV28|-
TGTGCCAGCAGTTTGGGGGGGAACACTGAAGCTTTCTTT
CASSLGGNTEAFF
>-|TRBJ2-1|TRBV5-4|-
TGTGCCAGCAGCTTTTACCTAGACGGCTACAATGAGCAGTTCTTC
CASSFYLDGYNEQFF
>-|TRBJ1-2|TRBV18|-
TGTGCCAGCTCGCCGCCCGGGGGGTGGCCCTACACTAACTATGGCTACACCTTC
CASSPPGGWPYTNYGYTF
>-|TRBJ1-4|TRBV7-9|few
TGTGCCAGCAGCCCAACAGGAGCTCGGGAAAAACTGTTTTTT
CASSPTGAREKLFF
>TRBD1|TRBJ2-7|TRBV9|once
TGTGCCAGCAGCGTAGGTGGAAGGACAGGGGCCCCCTACGAGCAGTACTTC
CASSVGGRTGAPYEQYF
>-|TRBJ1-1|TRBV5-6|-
TGTGCCAGCAGCAAAAGAGGACAGAAAGAAGCTTTCTTT
CASSKRGQKEAFF